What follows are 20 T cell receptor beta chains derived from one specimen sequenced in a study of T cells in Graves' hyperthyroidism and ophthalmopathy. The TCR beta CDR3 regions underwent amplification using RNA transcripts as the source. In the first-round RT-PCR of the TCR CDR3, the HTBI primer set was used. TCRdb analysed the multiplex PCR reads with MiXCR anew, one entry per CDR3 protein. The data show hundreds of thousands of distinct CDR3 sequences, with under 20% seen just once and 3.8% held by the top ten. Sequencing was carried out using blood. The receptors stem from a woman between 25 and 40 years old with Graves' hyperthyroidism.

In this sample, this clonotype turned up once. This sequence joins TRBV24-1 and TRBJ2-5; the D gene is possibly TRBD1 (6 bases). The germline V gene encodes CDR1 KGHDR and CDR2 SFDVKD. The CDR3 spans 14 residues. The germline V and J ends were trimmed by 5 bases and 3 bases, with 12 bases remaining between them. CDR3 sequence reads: CATSVSAGEETQYF. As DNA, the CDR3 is TGTGCCACCAGTGTCTCGGCAGGGGAAGAGACCCAGTACTTC.

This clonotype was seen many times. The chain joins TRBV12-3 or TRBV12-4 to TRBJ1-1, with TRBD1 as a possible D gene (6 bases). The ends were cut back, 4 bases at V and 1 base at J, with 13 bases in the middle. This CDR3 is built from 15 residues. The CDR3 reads CASSSRRGTNTEAFF. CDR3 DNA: TGTGCCAGCAGTTCTAGGAGGGGGACGAACACTGAAGCTTTCTTT.

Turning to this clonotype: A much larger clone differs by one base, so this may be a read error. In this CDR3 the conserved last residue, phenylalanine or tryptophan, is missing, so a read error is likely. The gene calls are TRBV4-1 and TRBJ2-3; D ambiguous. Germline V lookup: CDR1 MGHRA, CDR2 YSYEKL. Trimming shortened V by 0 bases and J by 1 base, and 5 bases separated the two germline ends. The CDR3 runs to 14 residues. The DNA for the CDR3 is TGCGCCAGCAGCCAAGAAGGTGGCACAGATACGCAGTATTCT. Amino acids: CASSQEGGTDTQYS.

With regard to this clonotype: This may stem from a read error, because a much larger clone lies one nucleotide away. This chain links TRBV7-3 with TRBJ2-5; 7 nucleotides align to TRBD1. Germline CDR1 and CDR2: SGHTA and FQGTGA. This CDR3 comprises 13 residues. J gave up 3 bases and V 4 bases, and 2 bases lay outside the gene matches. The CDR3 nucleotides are TGTGCCAGCAGCTGCGGACAGGAAGAGACCCAGTACTTC. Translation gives CASSCGQEETQYF.

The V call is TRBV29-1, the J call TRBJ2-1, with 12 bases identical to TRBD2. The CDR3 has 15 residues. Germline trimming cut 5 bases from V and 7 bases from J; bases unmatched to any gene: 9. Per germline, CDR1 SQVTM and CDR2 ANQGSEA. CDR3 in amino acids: CSVSEGTSGLNEQFF. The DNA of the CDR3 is TGCAGCGTTTCCGAGGGGACTAGCGGGTTGAATGAGCAGTTCTTC.

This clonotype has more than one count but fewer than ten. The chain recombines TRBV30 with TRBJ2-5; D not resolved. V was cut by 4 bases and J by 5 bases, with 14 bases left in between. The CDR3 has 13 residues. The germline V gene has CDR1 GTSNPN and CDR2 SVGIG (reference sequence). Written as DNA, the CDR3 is TGTGCCTGGACGGCGGTGATGGGCGAGACCCAGTACTTC. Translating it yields CAWTAVMGETQYF.

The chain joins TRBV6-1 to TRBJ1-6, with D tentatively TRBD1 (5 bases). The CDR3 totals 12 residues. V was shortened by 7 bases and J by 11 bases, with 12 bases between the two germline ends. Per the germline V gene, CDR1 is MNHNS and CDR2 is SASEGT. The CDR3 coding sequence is TGTGCCAGCACCGGGGGGACGGCACCCCTCCACTTT. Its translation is CASTGGTAPLHF.

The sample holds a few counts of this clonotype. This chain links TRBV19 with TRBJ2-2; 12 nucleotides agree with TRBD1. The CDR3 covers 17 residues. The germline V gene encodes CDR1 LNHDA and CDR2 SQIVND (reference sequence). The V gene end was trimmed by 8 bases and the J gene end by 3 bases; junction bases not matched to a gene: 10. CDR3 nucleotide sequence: TGTGCCAGTCTAAAAGGGACAGGGGGCTGGTACACCGGGGAGCTGTTTTTT. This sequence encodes CASLKGTGGWYTGELFF.

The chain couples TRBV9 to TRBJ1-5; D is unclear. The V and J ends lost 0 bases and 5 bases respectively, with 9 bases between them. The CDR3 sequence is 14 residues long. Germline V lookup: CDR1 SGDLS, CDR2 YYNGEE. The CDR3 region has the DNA TGTGCCAGCAGCGTAGGGCAGAACCATCAGCCCCAGCATTTT. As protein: CASSVGQNHQPQHF.

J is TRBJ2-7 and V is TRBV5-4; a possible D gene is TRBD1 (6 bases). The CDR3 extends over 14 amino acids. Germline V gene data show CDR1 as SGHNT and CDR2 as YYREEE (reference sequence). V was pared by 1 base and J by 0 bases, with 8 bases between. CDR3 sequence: CASSLKGVSYEQYF. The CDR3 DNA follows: TGTGCCAGCAGCTTGAAGGGGGTCTCCTACGAGCAGTACTTC. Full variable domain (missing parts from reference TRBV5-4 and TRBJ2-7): ETGVTQSPTHLIKTRGQQVTLRCSSQSGHNTVSWYQQALGQGPQFIFQYYREEENGRGNFPPRFSGLQFPNYSSELNVNALELDDSALYLCASSLKGVSYEQYFGPGTRLTVT.

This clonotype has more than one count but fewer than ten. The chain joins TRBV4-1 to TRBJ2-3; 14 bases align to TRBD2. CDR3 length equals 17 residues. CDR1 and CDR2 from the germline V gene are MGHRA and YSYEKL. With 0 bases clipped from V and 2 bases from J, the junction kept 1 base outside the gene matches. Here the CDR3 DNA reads TGCGCCAGCAGCCAAGAGGGACTAGCGGGAGCCACAGATACGCAGTATTTT. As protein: CASSQEGLAGATDTQYF.

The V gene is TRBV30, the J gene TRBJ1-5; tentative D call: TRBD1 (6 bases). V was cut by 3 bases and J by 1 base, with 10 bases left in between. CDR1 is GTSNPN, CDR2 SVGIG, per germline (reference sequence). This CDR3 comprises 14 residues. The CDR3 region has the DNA TGTGCCTGGAGCACAAGGGGGAGCAATCAGCCCCAGCATTTT. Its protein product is CAWSTRGSNQPQHF.

In nucleotides, the CDR3 is TGCGCCAGCAGTGAGGAGCGGGAGATAGATACGCAGTATTTT. Protein product: CASSEEREIDTQYF. The chain recombines TRBV10-1 with TRBJ2-3; TRBD2 matches at 8 bases. Germline trimming cut 2 bases from V and 5 bases from J; bases unmatched to any gene: 3. This CDR3 is built from 14 residues. Germline V CDR1 and CDR2: WNHNN, SYGVQD (reference sequence).

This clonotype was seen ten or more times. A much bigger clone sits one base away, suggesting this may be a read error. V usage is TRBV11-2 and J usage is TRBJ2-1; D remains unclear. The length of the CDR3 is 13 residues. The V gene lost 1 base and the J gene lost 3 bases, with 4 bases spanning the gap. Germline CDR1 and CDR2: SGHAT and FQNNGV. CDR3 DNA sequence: TGTGCCAGCAGCTTAGCCTACTACAATGAGCAGTTCTTC. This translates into CASSLAYYNEQFF. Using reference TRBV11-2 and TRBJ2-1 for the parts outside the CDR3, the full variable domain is EAGVAQSPRYKIIEKRQSVAFWCNPISGHATLYWYQQILGQGPKLLIQFQNNGVVDDSQLPKDRFSAERLKGVDSTLKIQPAKLEDSAVYLCASSLAYYNEQFFGPGTRLTVL.

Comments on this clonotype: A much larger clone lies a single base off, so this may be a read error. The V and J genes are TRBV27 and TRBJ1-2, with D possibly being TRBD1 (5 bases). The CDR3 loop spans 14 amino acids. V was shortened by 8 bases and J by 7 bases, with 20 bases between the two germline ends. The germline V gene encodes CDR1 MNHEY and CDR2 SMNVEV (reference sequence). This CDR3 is CASGSGPLKLGYTF. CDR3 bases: TGTGCCAGCGGTTCGGGACCCCTGAAGCTTGGCTACACCTTC.

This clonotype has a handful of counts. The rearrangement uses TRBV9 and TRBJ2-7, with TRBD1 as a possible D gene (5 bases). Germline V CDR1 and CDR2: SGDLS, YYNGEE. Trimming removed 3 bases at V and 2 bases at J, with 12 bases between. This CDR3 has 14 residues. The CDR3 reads CASSERQSPYEQYF. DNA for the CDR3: TGTGCCAGCAGCGAACGACAGAGTCCCTACGAGCAGTACTTC.

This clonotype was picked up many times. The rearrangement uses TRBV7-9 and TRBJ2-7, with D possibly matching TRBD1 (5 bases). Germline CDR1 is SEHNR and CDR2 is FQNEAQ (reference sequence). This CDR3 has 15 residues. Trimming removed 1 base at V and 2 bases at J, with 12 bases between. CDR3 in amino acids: CASSLEGYGAYEQYF. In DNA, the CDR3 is TGTGCCAGCAGCTTAGAGGGGTATGGGGCCTACGAGCAGTACTTC. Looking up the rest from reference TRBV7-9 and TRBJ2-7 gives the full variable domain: DTGVSQNPRHKITKRGQNVTFRCDPISEHNRLYWYRQTLGQGPEFLTYFQNEAQLEKSRLLSDRFSAERPKGSFSTLEIQRTEQGDSAMYLCASSLEGYGAYEQYFGPGTRLTVT.

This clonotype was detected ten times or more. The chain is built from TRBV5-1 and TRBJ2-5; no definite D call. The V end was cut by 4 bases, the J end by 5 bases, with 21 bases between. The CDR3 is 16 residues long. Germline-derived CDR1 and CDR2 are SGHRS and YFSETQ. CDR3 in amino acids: CASSAQGTRWGETQYF. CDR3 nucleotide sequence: TGCGCCAGCAGCGCACAAGGAACCCGGTGGGGTGAGACCCAGTACTTC.

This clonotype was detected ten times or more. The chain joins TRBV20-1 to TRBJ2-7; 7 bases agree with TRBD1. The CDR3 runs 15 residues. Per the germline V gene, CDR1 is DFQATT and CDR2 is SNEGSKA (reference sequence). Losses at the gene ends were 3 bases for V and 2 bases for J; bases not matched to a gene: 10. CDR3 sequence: CSARIGQEKPYEQYF. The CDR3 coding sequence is TGCAGTGCTAGGATAGGACAGGAGAAGCCCTACGAGCAGTACTTC.

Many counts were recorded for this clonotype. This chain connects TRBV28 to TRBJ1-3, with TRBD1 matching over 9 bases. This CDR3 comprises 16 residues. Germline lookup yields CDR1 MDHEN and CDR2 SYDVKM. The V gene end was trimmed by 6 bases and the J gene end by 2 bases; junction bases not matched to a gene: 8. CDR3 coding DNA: TGTGCCAGCAGGGGGACCGGGACAGGGACTGGAAACACCATATATTTT. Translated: CASRGTGTGTGNTIYF.